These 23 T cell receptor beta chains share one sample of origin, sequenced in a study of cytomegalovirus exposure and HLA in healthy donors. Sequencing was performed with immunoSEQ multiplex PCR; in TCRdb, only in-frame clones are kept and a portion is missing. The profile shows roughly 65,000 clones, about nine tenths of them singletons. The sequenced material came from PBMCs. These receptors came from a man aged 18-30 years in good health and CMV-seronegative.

The CDR3 reads CASSPNSPPVEQYF. The CDR3 nucleotides are TGTGCCAGCAGTCCCAACTCACCCCCGGTAGAGCAGTACTTC. V and J are TRBV27 and TRBJ2-7; unclear D gene. V was trimmed by 5 bases and J by 7 bases, leaving 18 bases between them. This CDR3 is built from 14 residues. The V gene's germline CDR1 is MNHEY and CDR2 SMNVEV (reference sequence).

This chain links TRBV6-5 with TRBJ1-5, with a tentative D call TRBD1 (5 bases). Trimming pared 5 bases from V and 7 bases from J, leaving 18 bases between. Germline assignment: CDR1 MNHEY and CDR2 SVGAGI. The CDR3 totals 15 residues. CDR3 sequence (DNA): TGTGCCAGCAGTACATCCGGGGGATTAGGCCAGCCCCAGCATTTT. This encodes CASSTSGGLGQPQHF.

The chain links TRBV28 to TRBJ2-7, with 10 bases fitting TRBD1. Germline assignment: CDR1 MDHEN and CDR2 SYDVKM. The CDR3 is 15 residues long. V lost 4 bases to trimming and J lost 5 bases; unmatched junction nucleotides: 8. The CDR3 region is CASSYPGQGTHEQYF. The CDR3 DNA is TGTGCCAGCAGTTATCCGGGACAGGGGACCCACGAGCAGTACTTC.

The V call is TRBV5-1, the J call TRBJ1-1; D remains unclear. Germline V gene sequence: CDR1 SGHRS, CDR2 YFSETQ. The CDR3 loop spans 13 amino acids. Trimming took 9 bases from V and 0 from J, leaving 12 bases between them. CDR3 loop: CATQFSVNTEAFF. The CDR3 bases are TGCGCCACCCAATTTTCAGTGAACACTGAAGCTTTCTTT.

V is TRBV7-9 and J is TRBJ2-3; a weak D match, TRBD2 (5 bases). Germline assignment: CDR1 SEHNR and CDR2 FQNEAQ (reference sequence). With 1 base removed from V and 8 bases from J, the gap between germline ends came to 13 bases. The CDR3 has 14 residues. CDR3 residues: CASSLVLAAGTQYF. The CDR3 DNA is TGTGCCAGCAGCTTAGTGCTAGCCGCAGGTACGCAGTATTTT.

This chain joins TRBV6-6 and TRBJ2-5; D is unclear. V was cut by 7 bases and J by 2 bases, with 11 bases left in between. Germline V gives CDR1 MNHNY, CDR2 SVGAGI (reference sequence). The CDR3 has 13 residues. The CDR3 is CASTPPGQETQYF. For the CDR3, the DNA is TGTGCCAGCACCCCCCCGGGTCAAGAGACCCAGTACTTC.

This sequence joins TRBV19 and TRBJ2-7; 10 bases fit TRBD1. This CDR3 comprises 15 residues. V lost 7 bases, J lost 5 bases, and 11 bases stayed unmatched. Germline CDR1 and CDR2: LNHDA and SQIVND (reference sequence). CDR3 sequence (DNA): TGTGCCAGTAAAGGGGACAGGGGCAAGTTGAACGAGCAGTACTTC. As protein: CASKGDRGKLNEQYF. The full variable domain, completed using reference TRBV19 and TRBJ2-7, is DGGITQSPKYLFRKEGQNVTLSCEQNLNHDAMYWYRQDPGQGLRLIYYSQIVNDFQKGDIAEGYSVSREKKESFPLTVTSAQKNPTAFYLCASKGDRGKLNEQYFGPGTRLTVT.

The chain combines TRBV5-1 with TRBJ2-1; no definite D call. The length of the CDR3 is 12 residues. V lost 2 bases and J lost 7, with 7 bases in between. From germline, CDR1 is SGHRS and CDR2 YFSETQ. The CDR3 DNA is TGCGCCAGCAGCTTTCGAGGAAATGAGCAGTTCTTC. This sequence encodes CASSFRGNEQFF.

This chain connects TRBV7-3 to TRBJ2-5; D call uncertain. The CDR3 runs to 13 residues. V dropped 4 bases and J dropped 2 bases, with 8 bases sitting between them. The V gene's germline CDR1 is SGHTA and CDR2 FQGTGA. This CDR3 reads CASSSNSQETQYF. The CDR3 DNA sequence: TGTGCCAGCAGCTCTAACAGTCAAGAGACCCAGTACTTC.

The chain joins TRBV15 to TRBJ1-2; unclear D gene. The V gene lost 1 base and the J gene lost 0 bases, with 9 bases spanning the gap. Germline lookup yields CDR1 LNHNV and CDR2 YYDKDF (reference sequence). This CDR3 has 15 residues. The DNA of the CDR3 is TGTGCCACCAGCAGAGGTGTCATGTCTAACTATGGCTACACCTTC. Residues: CATSRGVMSNYGYTF.

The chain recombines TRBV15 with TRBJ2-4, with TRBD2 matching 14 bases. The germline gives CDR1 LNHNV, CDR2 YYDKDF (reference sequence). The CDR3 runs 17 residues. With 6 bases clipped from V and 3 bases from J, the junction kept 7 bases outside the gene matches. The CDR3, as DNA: TGTGCCACCAGTCGGACTAGCGGGAGGCTTGACAAAAACATTCAGTACTTC. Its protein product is CATSRTSGRLDKNIQYF.

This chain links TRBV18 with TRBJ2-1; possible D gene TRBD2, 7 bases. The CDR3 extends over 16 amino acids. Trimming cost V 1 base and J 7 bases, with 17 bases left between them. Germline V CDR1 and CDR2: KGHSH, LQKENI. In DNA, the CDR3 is TGTGCCAGCTCACCACGAGATGCGGGGAGGGGGAATGAGCAGTTCTTC. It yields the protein CASSPRDAGRGNEQFF.

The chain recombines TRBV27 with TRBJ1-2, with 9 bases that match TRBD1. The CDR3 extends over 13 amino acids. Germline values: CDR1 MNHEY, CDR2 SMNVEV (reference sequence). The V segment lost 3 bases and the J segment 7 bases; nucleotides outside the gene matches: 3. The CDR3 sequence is CASSFPTGGGYTF. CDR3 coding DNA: TGTGCCAGCAGTTTCCCGACAGGGGGTGGCTACACCTTC.

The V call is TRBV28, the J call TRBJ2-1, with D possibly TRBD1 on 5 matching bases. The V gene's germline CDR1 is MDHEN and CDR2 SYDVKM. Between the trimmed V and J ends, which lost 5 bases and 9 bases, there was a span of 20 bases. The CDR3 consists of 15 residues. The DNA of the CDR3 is TGTGCCAGCAGTACCCCGTTACGACCAGGGTCTGAGCAGTTCTTC. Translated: CASSTPLRPGSEQFF.

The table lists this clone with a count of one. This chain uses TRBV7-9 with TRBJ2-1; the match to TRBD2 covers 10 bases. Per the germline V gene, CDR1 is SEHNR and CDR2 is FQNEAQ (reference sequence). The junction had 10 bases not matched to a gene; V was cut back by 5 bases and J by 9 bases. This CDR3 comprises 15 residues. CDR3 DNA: TGTGCCAGCAGCCTCTGGCTAGCGGGAGTTGGTGAGCAGTTCTTC. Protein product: CASSLWLAGVGEQFF. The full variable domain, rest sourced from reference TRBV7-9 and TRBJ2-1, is DTGVSQNPRHKITKRGQNVTFRCDPISEHNRLYWYRQTLGQGPEFLTYFQNEAQLEKSRLLSDRFSAERPKGSFSTLEIQRTEQGDSAMYLCASSLWLAGVGEQFFGPGTRLTVL.

CDR3 in amino acids: CASSVDRGRDTEAFF. CDR3 sequence (DNA): TGTGCCAGCAGCGTAGACAGGGGGCGCGACACTGAAGCTTTCTTT. The rearrangement joins TRBV9 to TRBJ1-1; 9 nucleotides align to TRBD1. Trimming cost V 0 bases and J 3 bases; bases outside gene matches: 3. The CDR3 sequence is 15 residues long. Germline V gene sequence: CDR1 SGDLS, CDR2 YYNGEE.

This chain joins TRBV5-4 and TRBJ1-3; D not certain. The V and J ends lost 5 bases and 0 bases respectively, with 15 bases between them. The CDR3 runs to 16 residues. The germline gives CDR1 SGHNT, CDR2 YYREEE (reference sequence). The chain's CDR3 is CASSTDLTSSGNTIYF. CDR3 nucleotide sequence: TGTGCCAGCAGTACGGACTTGACCAGCTCTGGAAACACCATATATTTT.

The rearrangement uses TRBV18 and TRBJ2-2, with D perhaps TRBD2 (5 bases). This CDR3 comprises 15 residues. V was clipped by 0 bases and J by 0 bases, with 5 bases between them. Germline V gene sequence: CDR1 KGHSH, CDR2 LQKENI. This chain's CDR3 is CASSPPSANTGELFF. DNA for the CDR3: TGTGCCAGCTCACCACCTAGCGCGAACACCGGGGAGCTGTTTTTT.

As DNA, the CDR3 is TGTGCCAGTAGTGACCCGGACAGGGGGAGGTTTTCTGAAAAACTGTTTTTT. It codes for CASSDPDRGRFSEKLFF. The chain recombines TRBV19 with TRBJ1-4, with TRBD1 matching 10 bases. CDR3 length: 17 residues. Germline assignment: CDR1 LNHDA and CDR2 SQIVND (reference sequence). After removal of 5 bases from V and 7 bases from J, the junction contained 13 bases not matched to a gene.

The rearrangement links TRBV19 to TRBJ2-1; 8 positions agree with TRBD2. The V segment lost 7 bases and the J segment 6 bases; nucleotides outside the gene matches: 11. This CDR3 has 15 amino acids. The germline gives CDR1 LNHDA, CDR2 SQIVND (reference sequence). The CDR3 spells CASTLSGSRINEQFF. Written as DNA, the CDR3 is TGTGCCAGTACCTTAAGCGGGAGTCGCATCAATGAGCAGTTCTTC.

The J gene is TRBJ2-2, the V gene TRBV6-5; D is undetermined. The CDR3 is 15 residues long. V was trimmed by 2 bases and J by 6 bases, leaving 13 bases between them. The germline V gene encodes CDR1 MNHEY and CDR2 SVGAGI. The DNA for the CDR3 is TGTGCCAGCAGTTACCAGAATAGTCGGGCCGGGGAGCTGTTTTTT. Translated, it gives CASSYQNSRAGELFF.

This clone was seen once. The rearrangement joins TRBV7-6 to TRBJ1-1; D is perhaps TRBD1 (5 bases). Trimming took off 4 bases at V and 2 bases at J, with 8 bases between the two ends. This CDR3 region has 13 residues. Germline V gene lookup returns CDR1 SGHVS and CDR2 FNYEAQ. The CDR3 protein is CASSSQGNTEAFF. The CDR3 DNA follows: TGTGCCAGCAGCTCCCAGGGTAACACTGAAGCTTTCTTT. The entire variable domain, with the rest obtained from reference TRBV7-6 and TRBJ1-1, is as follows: GAGVSQSPRYKVTKRGQDVALRCDPISGHVSLYWYRQALGQGPEFLTYFNYEAQQDKSGLPNDRFSAERPEGSISTLTIQRTEQRDSAMYRCASSSQGNTEAFFGQGTRLTVV.

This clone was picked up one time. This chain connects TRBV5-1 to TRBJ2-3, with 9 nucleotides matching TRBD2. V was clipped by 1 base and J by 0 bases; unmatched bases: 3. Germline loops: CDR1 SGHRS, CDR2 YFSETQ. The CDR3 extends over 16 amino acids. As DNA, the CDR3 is TGCGCCAGCAGCTTGCTAGCGGGGCTTAGCACAGATACGCAGTATTTT. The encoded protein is CASSLLAGLSTDTQYF.